The clone carrying this TCR beta chain was seen ten or more times. This record belongs to a study of regulatory T cells in long-lasting Graves disease. V was cut by 7 bases and J by 2 bases, with 8 bases left in between. The V gene's germline CDR1 is MNHEY and CDR2 SMNVEV (reference sequence). This CDR3 is built from 12 residues. Arm-PCR of CDR3 regions and iRepertoire HTBI primers were the basis on which TCR beta libraries were built. TCRdb re-analysed the multiplex PCR reads in MiXCR, keeping a single row per CDR3 protein. The sample yields a few hundred thousand distinct CDR3 sequences, more than 15% seen once. The time point is: newly diagnosed GD, antithyroid drugs for less than 3 months. Preparation of the TCR library used RNA extracted from PBMCs. An endocrinology unit in Xi'an, China, supplied the patients. The same specimen was also included in a second study, on T cells in Graves' hyperthyroidism and ophthalmopathy.

This receptor was taken from a woman aged 25 to 39 with Graves disease. The gene calls are TRBV27 and TRBJ1-2, with D maybe TRBD1 (6 bases). The material was peripheral blood mononuclear cells (PBMCs), obtained at new diagnosis, from a patient treated with antithyroid drugs. The CDR3 reads CASKTGNYGYTF. As DNA, the CDR3 is TGTGCCAGCAAGACAGGAAACTATGGCTACACCTTC.